The present entry profiles one T cell receptor beta chain with its context. Patients at the Seattle site were enrolled during active infection and followed longitudinally. The CDR3 has 14 residues. Germline V gene data show CDR1 as LGHNA and CDR2 as YSLEER. Trimming cost V 1 base and J 3 bases; bases outside gene matches: 0. The data originate from a study of blood T cell repertoires in COVID-19. Overall study: There were acute and convalescent COVID-19 samples, and they came from the United States, Italy and Spain.

Authors' processing steps: It was from reference gene primer amplification that nucleated cell counts were estimated. Profiling relied on immunoSEQ multiplex PCR, and the TCRdb table lists in-frame clones only, not all of them. Clone size and V and J calls were adopted from that table, with D and trimming inferred from the DNA. Among around 60,000 clones listed, roughly 72% were seen once. The gene calls are TRBV4-3 and TRBJ2-7, with TRBD2 matching over 10 bases. The receptor's source is a woman between 70 and 85 years old with COVID-19, enrolled during active disease. The sample was peripheral blood. CDR3 sequence: CASSQASGGYEQYF. The CDR3 bases are TGCGCCAGCAGCCAAGCTAGCGGGGGCTACGAGCAGTACTTC.